A single sample is the source of the 3 T cell receptor beta chains below, sequenced in a study of shared clonotypes between healthy human individuals. This table comes from immunoSEQ multiplex PCR, and its TCRdb copy is limited to in-frame clones, with some not included. The data hold over 750,000 clones, with about 97% observed a single time. CD45RO-negative, CCR7-selected cells formed the naive CD8 fraction, which excluded terminally differentiated effector memory CD45RA+ cells. Sequenced: naive CD8+ T cells sorted from blood. Source of these receptors: a man aged 25 to 40 in good health.

This sequence joins TRBV7-2 and TRBJ2-1, with D possibly matching TRBD2 (6 bases). The CDR3 covers 16 residues. Germline CDR1 SGHTA, CDR2 FQGNSA. Trimming left V 5 bases short and J 2 bases short, with 16 bases between. The CDR3 loop is CASSLSGRPTYNEQFF. In nucleotides, the CDR3 is TGTGCCAGCAGCCTCTCCGGGAGACCCACCTACAATGAGCAGTTCTTC.

This chain joins TRBV19 and TRBJ2-2, with TRBD2 matching 8 bases. Germline CDR1 reads LNHDA; CDR2 reads SQIVND (reference sequence). V was pared by 3 bases and J by 5 bases, with 5 bases of the junction left unmatched. The CDR3 is made up of 15 amino acids. The CDR3, as DNA: TGTGCCAGTAGTATTGTACTAGCGGTAACCGGGGAGCTGTTTTTT. This encodes CASSIVLAVTGELFF.

The chain combines TRBV28 with TRBJ2-1; TRBD2 matches 12 bases. The CDR3 has 14 residues. J gave up 6 bases and V 6 bases, and 3 bases lay outside the gene matches. The germline CDR1 and CDR2 sequences are MDHEN and SYDVKM. CDR3 protein: CASRLAGGGNEQFF. CDR3 DNA: TGTGCCAGCAGACTAGCGGGAGGAGGCAATGAGCAGTTCTTC. Looking up the rest from reference TRBV28 and TRBJ2-1 gives the full variable domain: DVKVTQSSRYLVKRTGEKVFLECVQDMDHENMFWYRQDPGLGLRLIYFSYDVKMKEKGDIPEGYSVSREKKERFSLILESASTNQTSMYLCASRLAGGGNEQFFGPGTRLTVL.